The TCR beta chain under discussion was sequenced for a study of blood T cells in healthy people across ages. Every participating donor contributed roughly 10 milliliters of peripheral blood through a draw. Total RNA extracted from each sample amounted to at least 5.5 micrograms. Concerning this clonotype itself: Its antigen is not identified.

Through a sample-barcoded 5' primer and a J-beta primer mix, a second PCR was run for about 7 to 12 cycles. A template-switch adaptor containing 12 random nucleotides labeled each cDNA molecule. TCRdb used MiXCR to reprocess the 5' RACE reads, holding one entry per CDR3 protein. The sample lists some 1.6 million distinct CDR3 sequences, roughly 30% occurring once. This CDR3 spans 13 amino acids. Losses at the gene ends were 8 bases for V and 2 bases for J; bases not matched to a gene: 4. Per germline, CDR1 ENHRY and CDR2 SYGVKD. Study-level results: Older age coincided with a roughly linear decline in TCR beta diversity per million T cells.

The source material was blood. This chain joins TRBV10-3 and TRBJ2-3; 7 positions agree with TRBD2. The sequence was obtained from a woman aged 25 to 39 in good health. In DNA form, the CDR3 reads TGTGCCATCGGGGGGGAGCCCACAGATACGCAGTATTTT. Residues: CAIGGEPTDTQYF.